Each of the 22 T cell receptor beta chains below was sequenced from the same sample in a study of neurological immune-mediated disorders. TCRdb re-called the 5' RACE reads through MiXCR, storing one row per CDR3 protein. Of roughly 88,000 distinct CDR3 sequences in the sample, 3.5% were seen once. Material: PBMCs. The receptors here all came from a woman aged 50 to 60 with multiple sclerosis.

This clonotype was seen a handful of times. The chain uses TRBV5-1 and TRBJ1-1, with 7 bases that match TRBD1. Germline V lookup: CDR1 SGHRS, CDR2 YFSETQ. Trimming removed 5 bases from V and 4 bases from J; junction bases left unmatched: 5. The CDR3 covers 13 residues. The CDR3 DNA reads TGCGCCAGCAGTCCGGGGGACAGCACTGAAGCTTTCTTT. Amino acid sequence: CASSPGDSTEAFF.

This clonotype has ten or more counts. V usage is TRBV19 and J usage is TRBJ2-5; D unresolved. Germline assignment: CDR1 LNHDA and CDR2 SQIVND (reference sequence). The CDR3 spans 13 residues. Between the trimmed V and J ends, which lost 3 bases and 7 bases, there was a span of 12 bases. CDR3 protein: CASSMNVLGTQYF. The CDR3 nucleotides are TGTGCCAGTAGTATGAACGTCTTGGGGACCCAGTACTTC.

The table lists this clonotype with many counts. This chain links TRBV19 with TRBJ1-5; 7 bases fit TRBD1. Losses at the gene ends were 7 bases for V and 0 bases for J; bases not matched to a gene: 3. This CDR3 contains 14 residues. The germline CDR1 and CDR2 sequences are LNHDA and SQIVND (reference sequence). CDR3 nucleotides: TGTGCCAGTAATGGACAGGCTAGCAATCAGCCCCAGCATTTT. This gives the protein CASNGQASNQPQHF. Combining the CDR3 with reference TRBV19 and TRBJ1-5 gives the whole variable domain DGGITQSPKYLFRKEGQNVTLSCEQNLNHDAMYWYRQDPGQGLRLIYYSQIVNDFQKGDIAEGYSVSREKKESFPLTVTSAQKNPTAFYLCASNGQASNQPQHFGDGTRLSIL.

Many counts were recorded for this clonotype. The chain uses TRBV6-5 and TRBJ1-3; TRBD1 agrees at 10 bases. Germline CDR1 MNHEY, CDR2 SVGAGI. The CDR3 extends over 18 amino acids. J lost 2 bases, V lost 0 bases, and 7 bases had no gene match. CDR3 sequence: CASSYSAPGQGAGNTIYF. CDR3 in DNA: TGTGCCAGCAGTTACTCCGCCCCTGGACAGGGGGCTGGAAACACCATATATTTT.

This clonotype turned up a few times. Here the CDR3 DNA reads TGTGCCAGCAGCAACAGACAGGGGCCCGCGAACACCGGGGAGCTGTTTTTT. Translated: CASSNRQGPANTGELFF. The chain carries TRBV5-4 and TRBJ2-2; TRBD1 matches 8 bases. The CDR3 runs 17 residues. Looked up from germline, CDR1 is SGHNT and CDR2 is YYREEE (reference sequence). V lost 4 bases to trimming and J lost 0 bases; unmatched junction nucleotides: 8.

This clonotype was counted at least ten times. This chain connects TRBV7-9 to TRBJ2-5; D remains ambiguous. This CDR3 region has 14 residues. Germline-derived CDR1 and CDR2 are SEHNR and FQNEAQ (reference sequence). The V end was cut by 5 bases, the J end by 4 bases, with 14 bases between. The CDR3 DNA reads TGTGCCAGCAGCCAGTCGGCCCTAAGAGAGACCCAGTACTTC. This sequence encodes CASSQSALRETQYF. Variable domain in full (rest from reference TRBV7-9 and TRBJ2-5): DTGVSQNPRHKITKRGQNVTFRCDPISEHNRLYWYRQTLGQGPEFLTYFQNEAQLEKSRLLSDRFSAERPKGSFSTLEIQRTEQGDSAMYLCASSQSALRETQYFGPGTRLLVL.

At least ten counts were recorded for this clonotype. V and J are TRBV7-9 and TRBJ2-4; D is unclear. The CDR3 has 13 residues. Germline loops: CDR1 SEHNR, CDR2 FQNEAQ (reference sequence). Trimming left V 3 bases short and J 8 bases short, with 11 bases between. Written as DNA, the CDR3 is TGTGCCAGCAGCTTCGTGGGCCTGGACATTCAGTACTTC. Residues: CASSFVGLDIQYF.

This clonotype has at least ten counts. This rearrangement joins TRBV4-3 to TRBJ2-1; TRBD1 agrees at 11 bases. Germline V gene sequence: CDR1 LGHNA, CDR2 YSLEER. Trimming at V came to 0 bases and at J to 10 bases, leaving 8 bases not matched to a gene. The CDR3 consists of 16 residues. CDR3 residues: CASSQDWGTGGNEQFF. CDR3 nucleotide sequence: TGCGCCAGCAGCCAAGATTGGGGGACAGGGGGGAACGAGCAGTTCTTC.

This clonotype appeared many times. The rearrangement joins TRBV7-9 to TRBJ1-6; weak D call: TRBD1 (6 bases). CDR1 is SEHNR, CDR2 FQNEAQ, per germline (reference sequence). This CDR3 comprises 19 residues. The germline V and J ends were trimmed by 4 bases and 0 bases, with 19 bases remaining between them. The CDR3 DNA is TGTGCCAGCAGCTCCATTCCCATAACAGGGAGCTCCTATAATTCACCCCTCCACTTT. Amino acid sequence: CASSSIPITGSSYNSPLHF.

Ten or more counts support this clonotype. The chain is built from TRBV5-1 and TRBJ2-3; the match to TRBD2 covers 9 bases. CDR3 length: 17 amino acids. V shed 4 bases, J shed 1 base, and the junction held 10 bases outside the gene matches. Germline loops: CDR1 SGHRS, CDR2 YFSETQ. Here the CDR3 DNA reads TGCGCCAGCAGCCGTGACTCTAGCGGGACTCGCACAGATACGCAGTATTTT. This translates into CASSRDSSGTRTDTQYF. Full variable domain (remainder filled in from reference TRBV5-1 and TRBJ2-3): KAGVTQTPRYLIKTRGQQVTLSCSPISGHRSVSWYQQTPGQGLQFLFEYFSETQRNKGNFPGRFSGRQFSNSRSEMNVSTLELGDSALYLCASSRDSSGTRTDTQYFGPGTRLTVL.

This clonotype has at least ten counts. J is TRBJ2-7 and V is TRBV6-5; 13 nucleotides line up with TRBD2. Germline V gives CDR1 MNHEY, CDR2 SVGAGI. The CDR3 loop spans 16 amino acids. V lost 6 bases to trimming and J lost 3 bases; unmatched junction nucleotides: 8. The CDR3 here is CASRWGLAGSNYEQYF. The CDR3, as DNA: TGTGCCAGCAGATGGGGACTAGCGGGATCAAACTACGAGCAGTACTTC.

This clonotype came up many times. The chain uses TRBV20-1 and TRBJ2-3; 11 positions agree with TRBD2. This CDR3 has 15 residues. The junction had 4 bases not matched to a gene; V was cut back by 3 bases and J by 2 bases. Germline CDR1 is DFQATT and CDR2 is SNEGSKA (reference sequence). For the CDR3, the DNA is TGCAGTGCTAGGGGGACTAGCGGCTTCACAGATACGCAGTATTTT. Translation: CSARGTSGFTDTQYF.

This clonotype was observed at least ten times. This chain uses TRBV12-3 or TRBV12-4 with TRBJ2-5, with 10 bases aligning to TRBD1. The CDR3 covers 16 residues. J gave up 1 base and V 3 bases, and 5 bases lay outside the gene matches. The CDR3 spells CASSFTGQGFQETQYF. In nucleotides, the CDR3 is TGTGCCAGCAGTTTCACGGGACAGGGGTTCCAAGAGACCCAGTACTTC.

The rearrangement uses TRBV20-1 and TRBJ1-1; TRBD1 might be the D (5 bases). Germline V lookup: CDR1 DFQATT, CDR2 SNEGSKA (reference sequence). Trimming left V 6 bases short and J 8 bases short, with 19 bases between. The length of the CDR3 is 13 residues. The CDR3 sequence: CSAPTGQGGEAFF. The CDR3 DNA sequence: TGCAGTGCCCCGACGGGGCAGGGCGGGGAAGCTTTCTTT.

Many counts were recorded for this clonotype. V gene TRBV6-6 combines with J gene TRBJ2-7; a weak D match, TRBD1 (6 bases). The CDR3 runs to 14 residues. Trimming shortened V by 6 bases and J by 6 bases, and 18 bases separated the two germline ends. In germline, CDR1 is MNHNY, CDR2 SVGAGI (reference sequence). The chain's CDR3 is CASRAQGSPREQYF. The CDR3 nucleotides are TGTGCCAGCAGAGCGCAGGGGTCTCCCCGCGAGCAGTACTTC.

The sample holds many counts of this clonotype. The V call is TRBV15, the J call TRBJ2-1, with 10 bases matching TRBD1. The trim removed 0 bases at V and 4 bases at J, leaving 6 bases unmatched. The germline V gene has CDR1 LNHNV and CDR2 YYDKDF (reference sequence). The CDR3 length is 17 residues. In DNA, the CDR3 is TGTGCCACCAGCAGAGAGTCGGGACAGGGGAGGTACAATGAGCAGTTCTTC. Protein: CATSRESGQGRYNEQFF.

This clonotype was recorded at least ten times. V usage is TRBV20-1 and J usage is TRBJ2-7, with 10 bases fitting TRBD2. Trimming cost V 4 bases and J 7 bases; bases outside gene matches: 10. Germline V gives CDR1 DFQATT, CDR2 SNEGSKA (reference sequence). This CDR3 contains 14 residues. CDR3 region: CSATKGLAGEEQYF. The CDR3 nucleotides are TGCAGTGCTACAAAGGGGCTAGCGGGGGAGGAGCAGTACTTC.

At least ten counts were recorded for this clonotype. This chain connects TRBV3-1 to TRBJ2-2; D not resolved. Germline V CDR1 and CDR2: LGHDT, YNNKEL (reference sequence). This CDR3 contains 12 residues. Trimming cost V 0 bases and J 7 bases, with 3 bases left between them. CDR3 protein: CASSQEVGELFF. DNA for the CDR3: TGTGCCAGCAGCCAAGAGGTCGGGGAGCTGTTTTTT. The full variable domain, in which reference TRBV3-1 and TRBJ2-2 provide the parts outside the CDR3, is DTAVSQTPKYLVTQMGNDKSIKCEQNLGHDTMYWYKQDSKKFLKIMFSYNNKELIINETVPNRFSPKSPDKAHLNLHINSLELGDSAVYFCASSQEVGELFFGEGSRLTVL.

This clonotype has a count of ten or more. The chain uses TRBV7-9 and TRBJ1-5, with D unresolved. Germline V lookup: CDR1 SEHNR, CDR2 FQNEAQ (reference sequence). CDR3 length equals 13 residues. Trimming removed 7 bases at V and 1 base at J, with 8 bases between. The CDR3 nucleotides read TGTGCCAGCACCCCATACAGCAATCAGCCCCAGCATTTT. This translates into CASTPYSNQPQHF. Combining the CDR3 with reference TRBV7-9 and TRBJ1-5 gives the whole variable domain DTGVSQNPRHKITKRGQNVTFRCDPISEHNRLYWYRQTLGQGPEFLTYFQNEAQLEKSRLLSDRFSAERPKGSFSTLEIQRTEQGDSAMYLCASTPYSNQPQHFGDGTRLSIL.

In its sample, this clonotype was seen many times. The chain couples TRBV9 to TRBJ2-1; 9 nucleotides agree with TRBD2. The length of the CDR3 is 15 residues. Looked up from germline, CDR1 is SGDLS and CDR2 is YYNGEE. Trimming took 0 bases from V and 7 from J; bases not matched to a gene: 5. The CDR3 spells CASSVESSGVNEQFF. For the CDR3, the DNA is TGTGCCAGCAGCGTAGAGTCTAGCGGGGTGAATGAGCAGTTCTTC.

This clonotype was counted many times. The chain links TRBV7-9 to TRBJ2-3; TRBD1 or TRBD2 may be the D gene (5 bases each). Trimming took 5 bases from V and 5 from J, leaving 14 bases between them. Germline CDR1 reads SEHNR; CDR2 reads FQNEAQ (reference sequence). This CDR3 is built from 14 residues. This CDR3 is CASSPEGPRDTQYF. DNA for the CDR3: TGTGCCAGCAGCCCCGAGGGGCCCAGAGATACGCAGTATTTT.

This clonotype was recorded many times. This chain connects TRBV12-3 or TRBV12-4 to TRBJ1-3; maybe TRBD1 (5 bases). The CDR3 is 14 residues long. Trimming removed 2 bases from V and 4 bases from J, with 9 bases in between. CDR3 in amino acids: CASSLSGGGNTIYF. The CDR3, as DNA: TGTGCCAGCAGTTTATCGGGGGGGGGAAACACCATATATTTT.